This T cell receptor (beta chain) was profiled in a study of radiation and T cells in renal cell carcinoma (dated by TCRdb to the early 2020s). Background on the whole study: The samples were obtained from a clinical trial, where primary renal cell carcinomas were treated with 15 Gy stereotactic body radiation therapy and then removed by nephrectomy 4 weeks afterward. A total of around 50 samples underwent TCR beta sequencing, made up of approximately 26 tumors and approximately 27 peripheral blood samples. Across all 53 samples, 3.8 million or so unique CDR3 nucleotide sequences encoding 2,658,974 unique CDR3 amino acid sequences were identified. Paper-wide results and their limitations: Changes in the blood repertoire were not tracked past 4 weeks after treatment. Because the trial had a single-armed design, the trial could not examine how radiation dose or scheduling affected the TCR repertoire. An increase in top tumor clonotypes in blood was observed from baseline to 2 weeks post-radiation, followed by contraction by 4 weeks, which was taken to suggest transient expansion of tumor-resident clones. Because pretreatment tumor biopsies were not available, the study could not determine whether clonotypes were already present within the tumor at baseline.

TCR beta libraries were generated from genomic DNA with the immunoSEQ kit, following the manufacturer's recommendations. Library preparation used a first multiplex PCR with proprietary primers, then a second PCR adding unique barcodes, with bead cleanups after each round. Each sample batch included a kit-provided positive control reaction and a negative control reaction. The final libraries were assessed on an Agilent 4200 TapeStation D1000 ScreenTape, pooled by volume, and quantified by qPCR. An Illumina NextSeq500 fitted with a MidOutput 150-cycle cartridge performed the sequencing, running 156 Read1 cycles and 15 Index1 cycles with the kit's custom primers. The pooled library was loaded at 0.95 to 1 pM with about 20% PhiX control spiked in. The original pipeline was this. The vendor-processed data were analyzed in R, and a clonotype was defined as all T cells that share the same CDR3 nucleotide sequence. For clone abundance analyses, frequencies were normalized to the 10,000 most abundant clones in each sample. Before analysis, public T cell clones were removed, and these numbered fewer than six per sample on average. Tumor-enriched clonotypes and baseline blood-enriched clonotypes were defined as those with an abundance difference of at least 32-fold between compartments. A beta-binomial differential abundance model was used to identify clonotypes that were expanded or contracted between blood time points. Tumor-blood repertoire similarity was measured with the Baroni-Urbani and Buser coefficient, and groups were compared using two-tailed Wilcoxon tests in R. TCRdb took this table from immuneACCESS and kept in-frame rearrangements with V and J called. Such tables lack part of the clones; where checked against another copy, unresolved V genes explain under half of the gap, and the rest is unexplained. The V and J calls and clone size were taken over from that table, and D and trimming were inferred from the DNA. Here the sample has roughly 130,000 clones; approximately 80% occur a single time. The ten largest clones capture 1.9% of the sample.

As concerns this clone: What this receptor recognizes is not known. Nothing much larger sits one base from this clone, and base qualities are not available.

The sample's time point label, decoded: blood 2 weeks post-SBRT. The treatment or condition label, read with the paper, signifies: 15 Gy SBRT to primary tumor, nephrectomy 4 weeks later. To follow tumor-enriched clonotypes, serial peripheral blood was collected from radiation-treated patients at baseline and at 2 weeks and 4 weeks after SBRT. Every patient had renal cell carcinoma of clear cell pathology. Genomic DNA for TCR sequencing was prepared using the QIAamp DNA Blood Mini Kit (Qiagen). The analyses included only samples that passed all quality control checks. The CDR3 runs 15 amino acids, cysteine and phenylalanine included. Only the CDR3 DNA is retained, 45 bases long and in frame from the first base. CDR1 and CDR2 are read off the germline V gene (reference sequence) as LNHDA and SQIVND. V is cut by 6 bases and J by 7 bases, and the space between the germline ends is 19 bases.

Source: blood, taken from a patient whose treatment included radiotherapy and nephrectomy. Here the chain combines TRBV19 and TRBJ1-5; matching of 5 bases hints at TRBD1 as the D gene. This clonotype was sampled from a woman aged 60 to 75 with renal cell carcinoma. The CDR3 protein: CASRAARGSGQPQHF. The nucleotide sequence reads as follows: TGTGCCAGTAGAGCGGCTCGGGGGTCCGGGCAGCCCCAGCATTTT.